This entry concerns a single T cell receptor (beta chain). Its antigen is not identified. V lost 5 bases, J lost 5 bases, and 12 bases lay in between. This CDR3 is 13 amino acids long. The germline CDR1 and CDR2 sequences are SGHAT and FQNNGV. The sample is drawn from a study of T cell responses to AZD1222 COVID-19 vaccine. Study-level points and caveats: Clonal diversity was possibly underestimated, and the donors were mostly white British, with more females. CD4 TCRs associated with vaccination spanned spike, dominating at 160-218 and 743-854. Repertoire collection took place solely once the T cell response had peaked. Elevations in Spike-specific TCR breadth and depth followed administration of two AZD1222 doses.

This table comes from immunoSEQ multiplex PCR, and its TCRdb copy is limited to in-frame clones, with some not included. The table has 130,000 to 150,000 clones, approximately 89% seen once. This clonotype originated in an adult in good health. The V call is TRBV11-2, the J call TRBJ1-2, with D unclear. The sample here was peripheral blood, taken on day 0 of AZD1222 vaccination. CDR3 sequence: CASSLSSGYGYTF. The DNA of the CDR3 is TGTGCCAGCAGCCTTAGTTCCGGGTATGGCTACACCTTC.